This T cell receptor (beta chain) comes out of a study of T cells expressing NK-cell markers (dated by TCRdb to 2019 to 2021). About the full investigation: About 8 donors provided sorted CD3+CD56+NKG2C+, CD3+CD56+NKG2C- and CD3+CD56-NKG2C+ T-cell subsets, whose TCR beta-chain repertoires were profiled. Among the eight sequenced donors, only one was HCMV-seronegative, while the other seven were HCMV-seropositive. All eight donors whose samples were sequenced were randomly selected healthy volunteers, three of them men and five women. The libraries were sequenced on Illumina HiSeq 2000/2500, MiSeq or NextSeq, producing 2 x 150 bp reads. Here is what the overall study found, with its caveats: Those dominant clonotypes were again the most abundant among CD3+CD56-NKG2C+ cells in a handful of donors, at about 25-60.1%. In over five donors, the dominant CD3+CD56+NKG2C+ clonotypes were found to rank among the top 10 CD8+ clonotypes and to make up about 1.0-7.5% of CD8+ T cells. Whether the expanded NKG2C-expressing T cell clones were specific for HCMV antigens was left unclear.

The CDR3 starts with the cysteine, ends with the phenylalanine, and has 15 residues. No DNA appears here. From the germline V gene, CDR1 is SNHLY and CDR2 is FYNNEI. Sequencing instrument: Illumina HiSeq 2000. 5'RACE template switching, by which a universal primer site and unique molecular identifiers were added, was used to make TCR beta cDNA libraries. Priming for cDNA synthesis came from the TCR beta constant segment, and two successive PCR amplification steps followed. On the study's bioinformatics: MIGEC was used to demultiplex reads and group reads by UMI, and MiTCR was used to assemble and quantify clonotypes. Only TCR cDNA sequences supported by at least two reads were kept to exclude erroneous sequences. Downstream repertoire analysis used the tcR package, and clonotypes were matched across fractions by CDR3 nucleotide sequence plus V segment. VDJmatch was used to annotate antigen specificity against VDJdb, with one amino acid substitution in CDR3 permitted. TCRdb reprocessed the reads; each CDR3 protein sequence makes one entry, and DNA is unavailable. In this record, the V and J calls reflect TCRdb's handling and not the investigators' own analysis. The sample's records list around 110,000 distinct CDR3 sequences. The ten most abundant clones make up about 18% of the sample.

HCMV-specific IgG was detected in serum with a commercial ELISA kit to determine HCMV serostatus. Ficoll density gradient centrifugation was used to isolate peripheral blood mononuclear cells from blood. In regard to this clonotype: Its antigen remains unidentified.

The origin of this receptor is a woman between 18 and 69 years old in good health. Sequencing was done on a sample of blood T cells: a sorted CD56 or NKG2C T cell subset, CD4+ or CD8+ T cells, or bulk PBMC T cells (not recorded which). The chain is assembled from TRBV2 and TRBJ1-5. The CDR3 loop reads CASSEGGQDQLPQHF.